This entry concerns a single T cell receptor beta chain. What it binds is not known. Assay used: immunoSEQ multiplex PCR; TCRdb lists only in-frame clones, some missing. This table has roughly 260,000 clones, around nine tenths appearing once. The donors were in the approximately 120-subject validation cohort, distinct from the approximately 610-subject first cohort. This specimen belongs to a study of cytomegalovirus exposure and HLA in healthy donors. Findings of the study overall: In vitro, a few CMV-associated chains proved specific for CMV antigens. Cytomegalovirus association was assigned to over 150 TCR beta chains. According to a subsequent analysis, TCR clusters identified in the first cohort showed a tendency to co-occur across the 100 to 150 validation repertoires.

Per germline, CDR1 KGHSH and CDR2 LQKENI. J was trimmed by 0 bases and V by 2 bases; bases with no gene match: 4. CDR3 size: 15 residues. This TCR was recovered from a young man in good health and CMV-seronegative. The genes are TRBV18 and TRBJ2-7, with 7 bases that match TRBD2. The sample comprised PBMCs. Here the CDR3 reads CASSPRGGISYEQYF. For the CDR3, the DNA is TGTGCCAGCTCACCAAGGGGAGGGATCTCCTACGAGCAGTACTTC. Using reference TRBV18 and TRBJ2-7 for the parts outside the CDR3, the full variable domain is NAGVMQNPRHLVRRRGQEARLRCSPMKGHSHVYWYRQLPEEGLKFMVYLQKENIIDESGMPKERFSAEFPKEGPSILRIQQVVRGDSAAYFCASSPRGGISYEQYFGPGTRLTVT.